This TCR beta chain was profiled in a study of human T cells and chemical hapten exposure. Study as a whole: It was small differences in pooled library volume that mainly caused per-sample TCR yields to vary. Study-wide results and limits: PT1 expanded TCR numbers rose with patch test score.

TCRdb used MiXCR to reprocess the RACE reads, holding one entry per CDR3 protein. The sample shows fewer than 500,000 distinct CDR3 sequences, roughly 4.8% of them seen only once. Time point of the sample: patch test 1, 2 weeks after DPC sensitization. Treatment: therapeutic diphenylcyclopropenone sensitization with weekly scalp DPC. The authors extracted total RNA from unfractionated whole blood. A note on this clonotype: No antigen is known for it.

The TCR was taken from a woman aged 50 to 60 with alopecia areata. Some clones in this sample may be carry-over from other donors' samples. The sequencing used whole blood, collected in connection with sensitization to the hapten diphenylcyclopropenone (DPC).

CDR3 coding DNA: TGTGCCAGCACTCCGGCAGGGGGCATAAACTATGGCTACACCTTC. Translated, it gives CASTPAGGINYGYTF. The J gene is TRBJ1-2, the V gene TRBV2; 8 bases align to TRBD1. Germline CDR1 reads SNHLY; CDR2 reads FYNNEI. Unmatched junction bases numbered 9, after V lost 7 bases and J lost 2 bases. This CDR3 contains 15 residues.